The entry that follows covers one T cell receptor (beta chain) sequence. These data belong to a study of blood T cells in healthy people across ages. Study background: Template switching captured about one barcoded beta molecule per two T cells.

There were healthy Caucasian individuals from Russia, aged roughly 6 to 90, serving as donors. This CDR3 region has 16 residues. V dropped 3 bases and J dropped 4; count of bases not matched to a gene: 10. CDR1 and CDR2 from the germline V gene are SGHRS and YFSETQ. With a J-beta primer mix and a sample-barcoded 5' primer, a second PCR ran about 7 to 12 cycles. Sequencing recovered at least 3 million CDR3-containing paired-end reads from each sample. Each CDR3 protein gets one entry after TCRdb re-called the 5' RACE reads with MiXCR. The sample lists approximately 1,000,000 distinct CDR3 sequences; less than 45% were seen once.

The chain carries TRBV5-1 and TRBJ2-3, with 8 bases lining up with TRBD2. The sequenced sample was blood. This clonotype was obtained from a man between 18 and 29 years old in good health. CDR3: CASSSRTSSTPDTQYF. The CDR3, as DNA: TGCGCCAGCAGCTCCCGGACTAGCTCTACGCCAGATACGCAGTATTTT. Looking up the rest from reference TRBV5-1 and TRBJ2-3 gives the full variable domain: KAGVTQTPRYLIKTRGQQVTLSCSPISGHRSVSWYQQTPGQGLQFLFEYFSETQRNKGNFPGRFSGRQFSNSRSEMNVSTLELGDSALYLCASSSRTSSTPDTQYFGPGTRLTVL.